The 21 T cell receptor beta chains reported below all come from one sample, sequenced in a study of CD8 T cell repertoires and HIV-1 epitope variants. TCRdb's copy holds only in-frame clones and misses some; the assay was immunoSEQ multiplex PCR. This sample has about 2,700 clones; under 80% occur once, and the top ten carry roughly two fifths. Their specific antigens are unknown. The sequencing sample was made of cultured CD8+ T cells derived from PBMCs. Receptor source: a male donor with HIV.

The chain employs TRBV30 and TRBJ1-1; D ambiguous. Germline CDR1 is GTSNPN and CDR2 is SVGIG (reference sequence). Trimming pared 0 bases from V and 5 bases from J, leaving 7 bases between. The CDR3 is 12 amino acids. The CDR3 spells CAWSVGGTEAFF. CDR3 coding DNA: TGTGCCTGGAGTGTAGGAGGGACTGAAGCTTTCTTT.

The CDR3 coding sequence is TGCGCCAGCAGTGAGAGGGGCCACAGGGGCCCCCAAGAGACCCAGTACTTC. The encoded protein is CASSERGHRGPQETQYF. V and J are TRBV10-2 and TRBJ2-5; 7 bases are shared with TRBD1. V trimming: 2 bases; J trimming: 1 base; junction bases outside the gene matches: 10. The CDR3 totals 17 residues. Germline-derived CDR1 and CDR2 are WSHSY and SAAADI.

The CDR3: CASSESAESYGTQYF. The CDR3 DNA is TGTGCCAGCAGTGAGTCCGCAGAGTCCTACGGGACCCAGTACTTC. V usage is TRBV25-1 and J usage is TRBJ2-5, with no clear D. The V end lost 3 bases, the J end lost 7 bases, and 18 bases lay between the germline ends. This CDR3 contains 15 residues. The germline V gene has CDR1 MGHDK and CDR2 SYGVNS. The variable domain in full, with the rest retrieved from reference TRBV25-1 and TRBJ2-5, is EADIYQTPRYLVIGTGKKITLECSQTMGHDKMYWYQQDPGMELHLIHYSYGVNSTEKGDLSSESTVSRIRTEHFPLTLESARPSHTSQYLCASSESAESYGTQYFGPGTRLLVL.

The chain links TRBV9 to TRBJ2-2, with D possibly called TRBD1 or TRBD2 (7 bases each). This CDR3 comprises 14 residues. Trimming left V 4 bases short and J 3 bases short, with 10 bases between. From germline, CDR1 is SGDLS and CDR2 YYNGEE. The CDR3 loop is CASSSGGDTGELFF. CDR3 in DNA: TGTGCCAGCAGCTCAGGGGGGGACACCGGGGAGCTGTTTTTT.

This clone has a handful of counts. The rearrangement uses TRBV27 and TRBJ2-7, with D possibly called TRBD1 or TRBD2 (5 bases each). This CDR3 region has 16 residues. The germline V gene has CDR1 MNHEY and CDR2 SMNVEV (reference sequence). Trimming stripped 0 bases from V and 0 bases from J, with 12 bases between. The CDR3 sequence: CASSLSVGTYSYEQYF. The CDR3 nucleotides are TGTGCCAGCAGTTTATCGGTTGGGACGTACTCCTACGAGCAGTACTTC.

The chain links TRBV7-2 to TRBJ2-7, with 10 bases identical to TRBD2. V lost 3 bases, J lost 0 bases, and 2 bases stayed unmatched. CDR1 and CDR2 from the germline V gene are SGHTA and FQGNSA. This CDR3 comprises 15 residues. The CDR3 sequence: CASSFGLAASYEQYF. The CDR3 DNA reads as TGTGCCAGCAGCTTTGGACTAGCGGCCTCCTACGAGCAGTACTTC.

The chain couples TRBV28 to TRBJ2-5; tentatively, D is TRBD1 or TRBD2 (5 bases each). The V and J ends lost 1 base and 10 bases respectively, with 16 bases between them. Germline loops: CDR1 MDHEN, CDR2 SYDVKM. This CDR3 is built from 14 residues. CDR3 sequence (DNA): TGTGCCAGCAGTTTATCCGGGGCCTCATGGGGCCAGTACTTC. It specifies CASSLSGASWGQYF. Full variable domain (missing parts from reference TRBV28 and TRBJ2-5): DVKVTQSSRYLVKRTGEKVFLECVQDMDHENMFWYRQDPGLGLRLIYFSYDVKMKEKGDIPEGYSVSREKKERFSLILESASTNQTSMYLCASSLSGASWGQYFGPGTRLLVL.

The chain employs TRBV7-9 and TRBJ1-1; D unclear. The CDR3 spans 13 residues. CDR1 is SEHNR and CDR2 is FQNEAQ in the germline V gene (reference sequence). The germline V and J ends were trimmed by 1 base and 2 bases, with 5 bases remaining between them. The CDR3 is CASSLVENTEAFF. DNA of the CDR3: TGTGCCAGCAGCTTAGTAGAAAACACTGAAGCTTTCTTT.

CDR3 sequence: CATSRATGPQEKLFF. In nucleotides, the CDR3 is TGTGCCACCAGCAGAGCCACCGGTCCTCAGGAAAAACTGTTTTTT. The V gene is TRBV15, the J gene TRBJ1-4; no definite D call. V was cut by 1 base and J by 8 bases, with 14 bases left in between. Per germline, CDR1 LNHNV and CDR2 YYDKDF (reference sequence). The CDR3 length is 15 residues. Variable domain in full (rest from reference TRBV15 and TRBJ1-4): DAMVIQNPRYQVTQFGKPVTLSCSQTLNHNVMYWYQQKSSQAPKLLFHYYDKDFNNEADTPDNFQSRRPNTSFCFLDIRSPGLGDTAMYLCATSRATGPQEKLFFGSGTQLSVL.

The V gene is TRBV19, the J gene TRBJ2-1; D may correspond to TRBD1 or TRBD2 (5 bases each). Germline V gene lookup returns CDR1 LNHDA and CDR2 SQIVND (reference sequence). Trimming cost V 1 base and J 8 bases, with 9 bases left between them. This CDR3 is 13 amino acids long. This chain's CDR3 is CASSIALGDEQFF. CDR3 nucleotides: TGTGCCAGTAGTATAGCCCTGGGGGATGAGCAGTTCTTC. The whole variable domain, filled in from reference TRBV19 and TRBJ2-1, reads DGGITQSPKYLFRKEGQNVTLSCEQNLNHDAMYWYRQDPGQGLRLIYYSQIVNDFQKGDIAEGYSVSREKKESFPLTVTSAQKNPTAFYLCASSIALGDEQFFGPGTRLTVL.

The CDR3 DNA reads TGTGCCAGCAGTTCGGCAGGGGTTTTGGACACTGAAGCTTTCTTT. As protein: CASSSAGVLDTEAFF. The chain recombines TRBV6-5 with TRBJ1-1, with D possibly matching TRBD1 (6 bases). The CDR3 has 15 amino acids. V was shortened by 4 bases and J by 3 bases, with 15 bases between the two germline ends. The germline V gene has CDR1 MNHEY and CDR2 SVGAGI.

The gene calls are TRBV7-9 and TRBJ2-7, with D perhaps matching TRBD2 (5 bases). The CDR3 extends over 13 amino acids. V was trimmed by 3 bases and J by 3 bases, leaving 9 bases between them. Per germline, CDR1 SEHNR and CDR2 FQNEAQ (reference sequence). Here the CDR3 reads CASSLRELYEQYF. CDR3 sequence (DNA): TGTGCCAGCAGCTTGAGGGAACTCTACGAGCAGTACTTC.

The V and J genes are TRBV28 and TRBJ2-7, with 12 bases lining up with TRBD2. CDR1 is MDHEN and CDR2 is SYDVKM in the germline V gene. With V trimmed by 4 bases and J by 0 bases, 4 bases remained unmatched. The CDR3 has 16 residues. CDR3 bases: TGTGCCAGCAGTTCCCTAGCGGGAGGGCTCTCCTACGAGCAGTACTTC. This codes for CASSSLAGGLSYEQYF.

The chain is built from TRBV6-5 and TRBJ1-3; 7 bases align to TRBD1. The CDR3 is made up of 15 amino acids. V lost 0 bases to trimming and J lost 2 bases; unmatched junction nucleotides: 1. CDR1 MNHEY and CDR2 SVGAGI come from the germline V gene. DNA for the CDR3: TGTGCCAGCAGTTACTCGACAGGGACTGGAAACACCATATATTTT. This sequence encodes CASSYSTGTGNTIYF.

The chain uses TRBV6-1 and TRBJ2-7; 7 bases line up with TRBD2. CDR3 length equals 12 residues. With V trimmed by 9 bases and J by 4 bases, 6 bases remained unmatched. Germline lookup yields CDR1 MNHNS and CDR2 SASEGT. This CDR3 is CARWTGGYEQYF. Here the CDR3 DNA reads TGTGCCAGATGGACCGGGGGGTACGAGCAGTACTTC.

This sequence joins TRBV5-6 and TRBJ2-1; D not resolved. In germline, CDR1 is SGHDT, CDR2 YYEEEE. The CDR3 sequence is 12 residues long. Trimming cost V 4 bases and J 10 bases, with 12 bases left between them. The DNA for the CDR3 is TGTGCCAGCAGCCCCTTAAGCCGGGAGCAGTTCTTC. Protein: CASSPLSREQFF. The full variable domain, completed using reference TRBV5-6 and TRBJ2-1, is DAGVTQSPTHLIKTRGQQVTLRCSPKSGHDTVSWYQQALGQGPQFIFQYYEEEERQRGNFPDRFSGHQFPNYSSELNVNALLLGDSALYLCASSPLSREQFFGPGTRLTVL.

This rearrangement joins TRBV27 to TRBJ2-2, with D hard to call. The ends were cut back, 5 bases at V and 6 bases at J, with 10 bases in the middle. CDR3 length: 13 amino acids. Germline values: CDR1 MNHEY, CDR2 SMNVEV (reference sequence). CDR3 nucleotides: TGTGCCAGCAGTAGGCAGGACCCCGGGGAGCTGTTTTTT. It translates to CASSRQDPGELFF.

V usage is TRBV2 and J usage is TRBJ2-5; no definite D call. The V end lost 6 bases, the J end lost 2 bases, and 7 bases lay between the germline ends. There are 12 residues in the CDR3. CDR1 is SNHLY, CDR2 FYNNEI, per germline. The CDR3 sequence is CASRAAQETQYF. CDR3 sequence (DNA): TGTGCCAGCAGGGCAGCTCAAGAGACCCAGTACTTC.

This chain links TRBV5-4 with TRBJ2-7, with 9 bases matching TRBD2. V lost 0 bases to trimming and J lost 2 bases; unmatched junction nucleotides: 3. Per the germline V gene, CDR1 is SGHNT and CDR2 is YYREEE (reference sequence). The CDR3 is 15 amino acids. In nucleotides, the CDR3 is TGTGCCAGCAGCTTGGCGGCTAGCGGGGCCTACGAGCAGTACTTC. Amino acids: CASSLAASGAYEQYF. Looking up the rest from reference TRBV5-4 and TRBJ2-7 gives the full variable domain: ETGVTQSPTHLIKTRGQQVTLRCSSQSGHNTVSWYQQALGQGPQFIFQYYREEENGRGNFPPRFSGLQFPNYSSELNVNALELDDSALYLCASSLAASGAYEQYFGPGTRLTVT.

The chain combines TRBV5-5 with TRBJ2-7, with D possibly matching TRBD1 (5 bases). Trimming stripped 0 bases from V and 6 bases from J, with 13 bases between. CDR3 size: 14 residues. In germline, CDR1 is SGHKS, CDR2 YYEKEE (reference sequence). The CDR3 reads CASSLEAYQGEQYF. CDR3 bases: TGTGCCAGCAGCTTGGAAGCATATCAGGGCGAGCAGTACTTC.

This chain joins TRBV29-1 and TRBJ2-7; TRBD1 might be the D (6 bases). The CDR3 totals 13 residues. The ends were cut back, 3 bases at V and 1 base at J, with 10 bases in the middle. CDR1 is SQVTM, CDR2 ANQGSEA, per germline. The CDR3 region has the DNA TGCAGCGTTGAGCTCGACAGGTCCTACGAGCAGTACTTC. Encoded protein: CSVELDRSYEQYF.